This T cell receptor (beta chain) comes out of a study of shared clonotypes between healthy human individuals. Study outcomes and limitations: Non-shared clonotypes were found to have lower generation probabilities than the clonotypes that were shared by all four of the sorted-subset donors. Richness estimates generally favored naive over memory subsets.

This clone came up once. Antigen unknown. Terminally differentiated effector memory CD45RA+ cells were left out of the naive CD8 fraction, which was CD45RO-negative and positively selected for CCR7. Method: immunoSEQ multiplex PCR; TCRdb's copy keeps in-frame clones and lacks some. The sample gives hundreds of thousands of clones, roughly 95% of which show up once; roughly 0.1% is in the top ten. The CDR3 extends over 16 amino acids. V was trimmed by 5 bases and J by 0 bases, leaving 14 bases between them. Per the germline V gene, CDR1 is MNHEY and CDR2 is SMNVEV (reference sequence). The clonotype comes from a woman aged 25-40 years in good health. The source material was naive CD8+ T cells sorted from blood. The chain links TRBV27 to TRBJ1-5; no clear D. The CDR3: CASSAHAGYSNQPQHF. CDR3 DNA: TGTGCCAGCAGTGCGCACGCCGGATATAGCAATCAGCCCCAGCATTTT.